The 26 T cell receptor beta chains below come from one sample, sequenced in a study of CD8+CD57+ T cells in acquired aplastic anemia. Template material for TCR beta VDJ and CDR3 profiling consisted of genomic DNA. In TCRdb, the reads were re-called with MiXCR into one record per CDR3 protein. The table lists about 35,000 distinct CDR3 sequences, more than 65% of them singletons. The sample comprised sorted CD4+, CD8+, or CD8+CD57+ T cells (not recorded which) from PBMCs. All receptors come from a human donor in good health, serving as a control.

CDR3 residues: CARTFTGGAINSPLHF. Written as DNA, the CDR3 is TGTGCCAGAACATTCACAGGGGGCGCGATTAATTCACCCCTCCACTTT. The chain uses TRBV25-1 and TRBJ1-6; TRBD1 matches at 9 bases. In germline, CDR1 is MGHDK, CDR2 SYGVNS. The V segment lost 9 bases and the J segment 6 bases; nucleotides outside the gene matches: 12. This CDR3 has 16 amino acids.

This rearrangement joins TRBV3-1 to TRBJ1-6; unclear D gene. CDR1 and CDR2 from the germline V gene are LGHDT and YNNKEL (reference sequence). The length of the CDR3 is 13 residues. Trimming took 6 bases from V and 6 from J, leaving 9 bases between them. The CDR3 sequence: CASSFDGNSPLHF. In nucleotides, the CDR3 is TGTGCCAGCAGTTTTGACGGTAATTCACCCCTCCACTTT. The whole variable domain, remainder taken from reference TRBV3-1 and TRBJ1-6, is DTAVSQTPKYLVTQMGNDKSIKCEQNLGHDTMYWYKQDSKKFLKIMFSYNNKELIINETVPNRFSPKSPDKAHLNLHINSLELGDSAVYFCASSFDGNSPLHFGNGTRLTVT.

V and J are TRBV20-1 and TRBJ2-1; D uncertain. CDR3 size: 15 residues. Between the trimmed V and J ends, which lost 0 bases and 9 bases, there was a span of 18 bases. Germline CDR1 is DFQATT and CDR2 is SNEGSKA (reference sequence). The CDR3 sequence: CSARDPLDRMVEQFF. In DNA, the CDR3 is TGCAGTGCTAGAGATCCACTTGACCGGATGGTTGAGCAGTTCTTC.

J is TRBJ2-5 and V is TRBV10-1; 11 positions match TRBD2. Germline V lookup: CDR1 WNHNN, CDR2 SYGVQD (reference sequence). The CDR3 loop spans 16 amino acids. V shed 4 bases, J shed 5 bases, and the junction held 9 bases outside the gene matches. The CDR3 loop reads CASSGPTSGGGETQYF. CDR3 DNA sequence: TGCGCCAGCAGTGGGCCTACTAGCGGGGGTGGTGAGACCCAGTACTTC.

The V call is TRBV2, the J call TRBJ1-5; no firm D call. Per germline, CDR1 SNHLY and CDR2 FYNNEI. The CDR3 is made up of 12 amino acids. Trimming removed 3 bases at V and 10 bases at J, with 10 bases between. Written as DNA, the CDR3 is TGTGCCAGCAGTGACCCAAATGGACCCCAGCATTTT. This codes for CASSDPNGPQHF.

This chain joins TRBV29-1 and TRBJ2-5, with D hard to call. This CDR3 has 15 amino acids. The germline V and J ends were trimmed by 7 bases and 4 bases, with 22 bases remaining between them. Per the germline V gene, CDR1 is SQVTM and CDR2 is ANQGSEA. The CDR3 bases are TGCAGCGCCGAGGAGACCATCACCTACCGAGAGACCCAGTACTTC. Protein sequence: CSAEETITYRETQYF.

The genes are TRBV12-3 or TRBV12-4 and TRBJ1-2, with a tentative D call TRBD1 (5 bases). Trimming cost V 5 bases and J 3 bases, with 13 bases left between them. The CDR3 has 14 residues. CDR3 sequence reads: CASSLPPTDYGYTF. The CDR3, as DNA: TGTGCCAGCAGTCTACCACCGACAGACTATGGCTACACCTTC.

The genes are TRBV12-5 and TRBJ2-2, with 7 bases lining up with TRBD2. Germline V lookup: CDR1 LGHNT, CDR2 FRNRAP. Losses at the gene ends were 5 bases for V and 7 bases for J; bases not matched to a gene: 1. This CDR3 comprises 12 residues. CDR3 sequence reads: CASGPGGGELFF. The CDR3 DNA reads TGTGCTAGTGGTCCGGGGGGCGGGGAGCTGTTTTTT.

The rearrangement links TRBV20-1 to TRBJ1-1; D uncertain. Germline lookup yields CDR1 DFQATT and CDR2 SNEGSKA (reference sequence). The ends were cut back, 6 bases at V and 1 base at J, with 6 bases in the middle. The CDR3 is 11 residues long. The CDR3 bases are TGCAGTGCAACAGAGAACACTGAAGCTTTCTTT. Translating it yields CSATENTEAFF.

A few counts support this clonotype. V usage is TRBV25-1 and J usage is TRBJ1-2; D not resolved. The CDR3 is 13 residues long. V lost 2 bases, J lost 8 bases, and 12 bases lay in between. Germline values: CDR1 MGHDK, CDR2 SYGVNS. The CDR3: CASSEGQPWGYTF. CDR3 in DNA: TGTGCCAGCAGTGAAGGGCAGCCTTGGGGCTACACCTTC.

The chain links TRBV12-3 or TRBV12-4 to TRBJ2-7, with D unresolved. V gave up 1 base and J gave up 7 bases, with 8 bases separating them. CDR3 length: 12 residues. The DNA for the CDR3 is TGTGCCAGCAGTTTAGGGACGTGGGAGCAGTACTTC. Amino acids: CASSLGTWEQYF.

V gene TRBV24-1 combines with J gene TRBJ2-7; 9 nucleotides line up with TRBD1. V was clipped by 8 bases and J by 0 bases; unmatched bases: 13. This CDR3 is built from 17 residues. Germline V gives CDR1 KGHDR, CDR2 SFDVKD. The chain's CDR3 is CATKGTGTAQSSYEQYF. CDR3 DNA: TGTGCCACCAAGGGGACAGGGACCGCGCAAAGCTCCTACGAGCAGTACTTC.

The chain has TRBV24-1 and TRBJ2-3; 12 positions match TRBD2. The CDR3 is 17 amino acids. Germline lookup yields CDR1 KGHDR and CDR2 SFDVKD. Germline trimming cut 2 bases from V and 3 bases from J; bases unmatched to any gene: 5. Here the CDR3 DNA reads TGTGCCACCAGTGATTCCCGGACTAGCGGGGCTACAGATACGCAGTATTTT. Amino acid sequence: CATSDSRTSGATDTQYF.

The chain links TRBV25-1 to TRBJ2-7, with D unresolved. The ends were cut back, 5 bases at V and 4 bases at J, with 12 bases in the middle. Per germline, CDR1 MGHDK and CDR2 SYGVNS. The CDR3 totals 13 residues. The CDR3 bases are TGTGCCAGCAGTTTGGAGATGTGGTACGAGCAGTACTTC. Translated, it gives CASSLEMWYEQYF.

CDR3 region: CASSAQGTIDNEQFF. Written as DNA, the CDR3 is TGTGCCAGCAGCGCCCAGGGTACGATCGACAATGAGCAGTTCTTC. J is TRBJ2-1 and V is TRBV2, with a tentative D call TRBD1 (5 bases). Germline lookup yields CDR1 SNHLY and CDR2 FYNNEI. The CDR3 consists of 15 residues. The V end lost 6 bases, the J end lost 5 bases, and 17 bases lay between the germline ends. The full variable domain, completed using reference TRBV2 and TRBJ2-1, is EPEVTQTPSHQVTQMGQEVILRCVPISNHLYFYWYRQILGQKVEFLVSFYNNEISEKSEIFDDQFSVERPDGSNFTLKIRSTKLEDSAMYFCASSAQGTIDNEQFFGPGTRLTVL.

The rearrangement joins TRBV3-1 to TRBJ2-1; 10 bases map to TRBD2. Germline V gene lookup returns CDR1 LGHDT and CDR2 YNNKEL (reference sequence). This CDR3 has 16 residues. V lost 1 base to trimming and J lost 10 bases; unmatched junction nucleotides: 10. The CDR3 region is CASSQGSASGGWEQFF. The CDR3 nucleotides read TGTGCCAGCAGCCAAGGGAGCGCTAGCGGGGGATGGGAGCAGTTCTTC.

CDR3 loop: CASGETGSGWAQHF. CDR3 DNA sequence: TGTGCCAGTGGGGAGACAGGGTCGGGCTGGGCCCAGCATTTT. The chain employs TRBV19 and TRBJ1-5, with 7 bases matching TRBD1. With V trimmed by 8 bases and J by 11 bases, 15 bases remained unmatched. Germline V gene lookup returns CDR1 LNHDA and CDR2 SQIVND (reference sequence). The CDR3 has 14 amino acids.

V usage is TRBV7-3 and J usage is TRBJ2-6; 7 bases are a match to TRBD1. The germline gives CDR1 SGHTA, CDR2 FQGTGA. The CDR3 is made up of 17 amino acids. Trimming at V came to 2 bases and at J to 0 bases, leaving 4 bases not matched to a gene. DNA for the CDR3: TGTGCCAGCAGCTTAGCCGGGACAGCCTCTGGGGCCAACGTCCTGACTTTC. Protein: CASSLAGTASGANVLTF.

By share, this clonotype ranks as medium-sized. This sequence joins TRBV30 and TRBJ1-2; 7 bases are shared with TRBD1. The CDR3 covers 13 residues. After removal of 2 bases from V and 5 bases from J, the junction contained 5 bases not matched to a gene. Germline-derived CDR1 and CDR2 are GTSNPN and SVGIG (reference sequence). The CDR3: CAWSNETGYGYTF. The CDR3 region has the DNA TGTGCCTGGAGTAATGAGACAGGGTATGGCTACACCTTC. The full variable domain, with the rest looked up from reference TRBV30 and TRBJ1-2, is SQTIHQWPATLVQPVGSPLSLECTVEGTSNPNLYWYRQAAGRGLQLLFYSVGIGQISSEVPQNLSASRPQDRQFILSSKKLLLSDSGFYLCAWSNETGYGYTFGSGTRLTVV.

The V gene is TRBV25-1, the J gene TRBJ2-7; D remains ambiguous. The CDR3 has 13 amino acids. Germline loops: CDR1 MGHDK, CDR2 SYGVNS. V lost 6 bases and J lost 4, with 13 bases in between. CDR3 in amino acids: CASSTARSYEQYF. CDR3 coding DNA: TGTGCCAGCAGCACCGCCAGGTCTTACGAGCAGTACTTC.

The chain couples TRBV20-1 to TRBJ2-7; TRBD1 matches 9 bases. This CDR3 is 14 amino acids long. Per germline, CDR1 DFQATT and CDR2 SNEGSKA (reference sequence). V was pared by 2 bases and J by 6 bases, with 8 bases of the junction left unmatched. CDR3 coding DNA: TGCAGTGCTAGATTAGGGACAGGGCGGGTCGAGCAGTACTTC. It yields the protein CSARLGTGRVEQYF.

The chain joins TRBV2 to TRBJ2-7; D is possibly TRBD1 or TRBD2 (5 bases each). Germline CDR1 is SNHLY and CDR2 is FYNNEI. V was clipped by 6 bases and J by 3 bases, with 12 bases between them. This CDR3 has 13 amino acids. The CDR3 bases are TGTGCCAGCAGACCGGGACCGAACTACGAGCAGTACTTC. It codes for CASRPGPNYEQYF.

This rearrangement joins TRBV24-1 to TRBJ1-1; D remains ambiguous. The CDR3 is 13 residues long. V was trimmed by 4 bases and J by 1 base, leaving 6 bases between them. CDR1 and CDR2 (germline): KGHDR, SFDVKD. CDR3 protein: CATSEGPNTEAFF. CDR3 coding DNA: TGTGCCACCAGTGAAGGACCGAACACTGAAGCTTTCTTT.

The gene calls are TRBV7-9 and TRBJ1-2, with TRBD1 matching 7 bases. Trimming took 5 bases from V and 4 from J; bases not matched to a gene: 4. This CDR3 spans 13 amino acids. Germline CDR1 is SEHNR and CDR2 is FQNEAQ (reference sequence). Written as DNA, the CDR3 is TGTGCCAGCAGCAAGGGGGCCGGCTATGGCTACACCTTC. Protein sequence: CASSKGAGYGYTF.

This chain joins TRBV10-3 and TRBJ2-3; D is perhaps TRBD2 (5 bases). V was cut by 8 bases and J by 0 bases, with 12 bases left in between. The CDR3 is made up of 14 amino acids. CDR1 ENHRY and CDR2 SYGVKD come from the germline V gene. Here the CDR3 DNA reads TGTGCCATCCGAGGACTCTCTAGCACAGATACGCAGTATTTT. Its protein is CAIRGLSSTDTQYF.

This sequence joins TRBV11-1 and TRBJ2-7; the D gene is possibly TRBD2 (7 bases). Germline lookup yields CDR1 SGHAT and CDR2 FQDESV (reference sequence). V shed 3 bases and J shed 3 bases, with 18 bases lying between them. The CDR3 totals 16 residues. CDR3 residues: CASSLGAGANIYEQYF. The CDR3 nucleotides are TGTGCCAGCAGCTTGGGGGCGGGGGCCAATATCTACGAGCAGTACTTC.